This entry features one T cell receptor (beta chain) sequence. Antigen specificity is unknown. Regarding time point: late sampling 161 to 241 days after vaccination in a few convalescent patients. Treatment meaning: approximately nine-day PBMC culture with coronavirus spike peptide pools or control peptides (ViraFEST assay). The authors swapped half the medium for fresh IL-2 medium on days 3 and 7. The data are from a study of vaccination and CD4 T cells after COVID-19. Study context: The control cultures got either a CEFX pool, an HIV-1 Nef pool, or no peptide at all.

This CDR3 spans 13 amino acids. Trimming took 5 bases from V and 8 from J; bases not matched to a gene: 4. The germline gives CDR1 SGHTA, CDR2 FQGNSA. Sequencing of the DNA from cultured CD4+ T cells was carried out with the Oncomine TCR Beta short-read assay. In this case, cultured CD4+ T cells provided the extracted genomic DNA. TCRdb re-called the PCR reads through MiXCR, storing one row per CDR3 protein. Of roughly 15,000 distinct CDR3 sequences listed, roughly 50% are singletons. The sequenced sample was CD4+ T cells from blood, cultured in vitro, obtained about 7 months after SARS-CoV-2 vaccination. The V gene is TRBV7-2, the J gene TRBJ2-1, with 9 bases that match TRBD1. The source of this sequence is a human donor who had recovered from COVID-19. CDR3 bases: TGTGCCAGCAGCATCGGGACAGGGTATGAGCAGTTCTTC. Translating it yields CASSIGTGYEQFF.